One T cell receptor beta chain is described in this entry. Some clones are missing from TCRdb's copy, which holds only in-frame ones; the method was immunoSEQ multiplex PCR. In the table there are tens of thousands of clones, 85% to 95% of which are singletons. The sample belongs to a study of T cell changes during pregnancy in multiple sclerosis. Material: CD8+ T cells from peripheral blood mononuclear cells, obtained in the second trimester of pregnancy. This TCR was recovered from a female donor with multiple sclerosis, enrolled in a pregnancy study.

CDR3 sequence (DNA): TGCGCCAGCAGTCCGATACCCCGGGACAGGGTGTTTGGTAACGGCTACACCTTC. This gives the protein CASSPIPRDRVFGNGYTF. The chain uses TRBV4-1 and TRBJ1-2, with 9 bases matching TRBD1. The CDR3 totals 18 residues. Germline V CDR1 and CDR2: MGHRA, YSYEKL. Trimming removed 6 bases from V and 8 bases from J; junction bases left unmatched: 22.